This TCR beta chain was recovered during a study of neurological immune-mediated disorders (dated by TCRdb to between 2017 and 2020). About the study as a whole: Using UMI-based sequencing, the study compared peripheral blood TCR-beta repertoires from patients with HTLV-I-associated myelopathy (HAM/TSP), patients with multiple sclerosis, and healthy controls. The cohort was made up of 68 subjects, consisting of around 15 HAM/TSP patients, 35 or so multiple sclerosis patients and 20 or so healthy controls. Longitudinal HAM/TSP and healthy donors had 3 time-points each (about 3-45 month intervals). The 90 to 120 TCR-beta libraries covered PBMC samples along with longitudinal samples, technical triplicates, and paired sorted CD4+ and CD8+ T-cell subsets. Summary of the overall study and its limitations: Across subjects, expanded clones never shared an identical CDR3 amino acid sequence, which suggests that the TCR-beta repertoires in every group were private. TCR clonal expansion was greatest in HAM/TSP patients and smallest in MS patients, who ranked below even healthy controls.

Sample time point, as interpreted from the label and publication: longitudinal time-point 3. For the unsorted PBMC libraries, 2 million PBMCs were stored in RNAlater at -80 degrees C until RNA extraction and were used to generate the libraries. PBMCs were separated from peripheral blood using Ficoll-Hypaque density gradient centrifugation and then cryopreserved in liquid nitrogen. This clonotype was counted at least ten times. It has no known antigen specificity. Within one base of it there is no much larger clone, and no base qualities were kept. cDNA was synthesized by template-switch 5'RACE using a primer with a 10-nucleotide random unique molecular identifier that tagged each TCR transcript. Each sequencing run produced over 170 million TCR-beta sequences covering 15-18 subjects. Total RNA was extracted with the RNeasy kit. The KAPA Real-time Library Amplification kit was used to amplify TCR-beta VDJ regions with primers targeting the TCR constant region and the 5'RACE anchor. Sample indexes and Illumina adaptors were added in a first PCR, and a second PCR then increased library yield. After Ampure bead purification, the roughly 650 bp TCR product was size-selected on a 2% E-gel SizeSelection system. Library quality was checked on a Bioanalyzer, concentration was measured with Qubit, and libraries were quantified with the Kapa Library Quantification kit before pooling. An Illumina HiSeq 2500 was used to sequence the libraries paired-end at 2 x 150 bp. To increase sequence diversity, about 23-30% phiX was spiked into each library pool. For the original study's pipeline: The quality-filtered reads were processed with the UMI-based MiGEC pipeline, whose error correction step removed more than 80% of the raw TCR sequences. IMGT germline references were used for alignment of VDJ genes, and clonotypes were defined by a unique CDR3 amino acid sequence together with V-J genes. Clonal expansion, Shannon diversity and CDR3 relatedness were evaluated with VDJtools (CalcPairwiseDistances, ClusterSamples), while phylogenetic trees were built in CLCbio workbench. A clone was classed as expanded if it had 8 or more unique UMIs, a cutoff based on coefficient-of-variation modelling across technical triplicates. TCRdb handled the public reads itself, with Q25 trimming in fastp and clone calling in MiXCR, and kept productive beta chains. Each CDR3 protein appears once, grouped with its most common genes and DNA. Clone size and V and J calls follow TCRdb, not the original study. The sample records under 130,000 distinct CDR3 sequences, 10% to 11% of which are singletons. The ten largest clones add up to approximately 3.3% of the sample.

Material: PBMCs. This clonotype was obtained from a female donor with HTLV-1-associated myelopathy (HAM/TSP).

The CDR3 is CAWSGGVEVGELFF. The sequenced DNA: TGTGCCTGGAGCGGGGGGGTTGAGGTCGGGGAGCTGTTTTTT. Recombination joined TRBV30 with TRBJ2-2; TRBD2 aligns with 8 central bases. Germline trimming: 3 bases from V, 7 bases from J; junction bases outside gene matches: 7. The germline V gene (reference sequence) supplies CDR1 GTSNPN and CDR2 SVGIG. The CDR3 starts with the cysteine, ends with the phenylalanine, and has 14 residues. The kept DNA is CDR3 alone, 42 bases in frame from the first base.